The 2 T cell receptor beta chains in this list originate from one sample, sequenced in a study of cytomegalovirus exposure and HLA in healthy donors. The PCR employed 60 Vbeta primers together with 13 Jbeta primers. Measured with immunoSEQ multiplex PCR; TCRdb has only the in-frame clones, and not every one. The top ten hold 0.94% of the sample, which has some 130,000 clones, roughly three quarters seen once. The specimen was PBMCs. The receptors were sampled from a woman in her sixties or seventies in good health and CMV-seronegative.

The V call is TRBV6-5, the J call TRBJ2-5, with a tentative D call TRBD1 (6 bases). Between the trimmed V and J ends, which lost 4 bases and 5 bases, there was a span of 14 bases. CDR3 size: 14 residues. From germline, CDR1 is MNHEY and CDR2 SVGAGI. The CDR3, as DNA: TGTGCCAGCAGTTTGTCGACAGGTGGGGAGACCCAGTACTTC. Protein: CASSLSTGGETQYF.

A single count supports this clone. The rearrangement uses TRBV4-1 and TRBJ2-7, with D perhaps matching TRBD1 (5 bases). Germline V gene sequence: CDR1 MGHRA, CDR2 YSYEKL. The CDR3 runs to 15 residues. The V end lost 1 base, the J end lost 0 bases, and 10 bases lay between the germline ends. CDR3 amino acids: CASSQAQVNSYEQYF. The CDR3 DNA reads TGCGCCAGCAGCCAAGCACAGGTTAACTCCTACGAGCAGTACTTC.